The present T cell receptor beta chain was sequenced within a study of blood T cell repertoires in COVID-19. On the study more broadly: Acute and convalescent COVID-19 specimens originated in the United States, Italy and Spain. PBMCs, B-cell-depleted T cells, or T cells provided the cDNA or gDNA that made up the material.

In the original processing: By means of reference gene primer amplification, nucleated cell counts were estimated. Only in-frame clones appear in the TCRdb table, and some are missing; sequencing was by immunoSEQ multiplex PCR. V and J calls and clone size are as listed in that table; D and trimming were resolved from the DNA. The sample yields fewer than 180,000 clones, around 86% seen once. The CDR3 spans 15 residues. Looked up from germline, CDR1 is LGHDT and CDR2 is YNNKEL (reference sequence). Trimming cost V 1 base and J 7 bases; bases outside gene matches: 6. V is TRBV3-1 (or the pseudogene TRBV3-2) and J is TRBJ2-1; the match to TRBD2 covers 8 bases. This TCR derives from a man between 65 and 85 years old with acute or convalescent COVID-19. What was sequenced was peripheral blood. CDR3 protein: CASSQGLAGRNEQFF. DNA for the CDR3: TGTGCCAGCAGCCAAGGTTTAGCGGGAAGGAATGAGCAGTTCTTC.